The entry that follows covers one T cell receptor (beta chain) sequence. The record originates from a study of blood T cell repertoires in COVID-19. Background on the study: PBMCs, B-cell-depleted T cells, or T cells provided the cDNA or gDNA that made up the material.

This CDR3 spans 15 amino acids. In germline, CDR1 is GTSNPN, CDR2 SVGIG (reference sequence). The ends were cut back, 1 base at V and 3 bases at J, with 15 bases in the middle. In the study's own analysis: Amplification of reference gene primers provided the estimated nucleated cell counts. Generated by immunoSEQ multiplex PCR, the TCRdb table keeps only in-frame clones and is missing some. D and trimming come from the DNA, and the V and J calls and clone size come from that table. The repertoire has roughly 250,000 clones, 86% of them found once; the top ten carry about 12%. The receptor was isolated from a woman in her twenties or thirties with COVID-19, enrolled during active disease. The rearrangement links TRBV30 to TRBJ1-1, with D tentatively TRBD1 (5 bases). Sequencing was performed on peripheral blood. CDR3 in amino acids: CAWSAGGVGYTEAFF. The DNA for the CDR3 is TGTGCCTGGAGTGCAGGAGGGGTAGGGTACACTGAAGCTTTCTTT.